This entry lists 30 T cell receptor beta chains sequenced from one sample in a study of T cell changes during pregnancy in multiple sclerosis. Sequencing used immunoSEQ multiplex PCR; TCRdb keeps in-frame clones, though not all of them. The sample includes 45,000 to 60,000 clones, 85% to 95% seen only once; the top ten take 0.65% to 0.7%. The sequencing here drew on CD4+ T cells from peripheral blood mononuclear cells, taken in the third trimester of pregnancy. The origin of the receptors is a female donor with multiple sclerosis, enrolled in a pregnancy study.

The rearrangement uses TRBV6-5 and TRBJ1-1; no firm D call. V was cut by 2 bases and J by 5 bases, with 18 bases left in between. Germline V gene sequence: CDR1 MNHEY, CDR2 SVGAGI. The CDR3 runs 16 residues. CDR3 sequence reads: CASSYVVGSRWTEAFF. The CDR3 DNA reads as TGTGCCAGCAGTTACGTGGTGGGCAGTCGCTGGACTGAAGCTTTCTTT.

The V and J genes are TRBV19 and TRBJ1-3; D gene unclear. This CDR3 has 12 amino acids. Germline V gene sequence: CDR1 LNHDA, CDR2 SQIVND (reference sequence). V lost 5 bases to trimming and J lost 7 bases, with 9 bases between them. CDR3: CASSLNSNTIYF. The CDR3 DNA reads TGTGCCAGTAGTCTAAACAGTAACACCATATATTTT.

The chain employs TRBV5-1 and TRBJ2-5, with D perhaps TRBD1 (6 bases). Looked up from germline, CDR1 is SGHRS and CDR2 is YFSETQ. Trimming left V 0 bases short and J 9 bases short, with 15 bases between. The CDR3 spans 14 residues. The chain's CDR3 is CASSLDPRGRAQYF. The CDR3 DNA is TGCGCCAGCAGCTTGGACCCCAGGGGTAGGGCCCAGTACTTC.

The V and J genes are TRBV5-1 and TRBJ1-5; 9 bases agree with TRBD1. V lost 0 bases to trimming and J lost 6 bases; unmatched junction nucleotides: 4. Germline V CDR1 and CDR2: SGHRS, YFSETQ. CDR3 length: 15 amino acids. The CDR3 reads CASSLGTGGFQPQHF. The CDR3 DNA sequence: TGCGCCAGCAGCTTGGGTACAGGGGGCTTTCAGCCCCAGCATTTT.

This chain joins TRBV5-1 and TRBJ2-1; D is undetermined. V shed 4 bases and J shed 3 bases, with 17 bases lying between them. The CDR3 runs to 16 residues. Germline V CDR1 and CDR2: SGHRS, YFSETQ. This CDR3 is CASSPTVSGFYNEQFF. CDR3 coding DNA: TGCGCCAGCAGCCCCACAGTTTCCGGTTTCTACAATGAGCAGTTCTTC. Full variable domain (outside the CDR3, taken from reference TRBV5-1 and TRBJ2-1): KAGVTQTPRYLIKTRGQQVTLSCSPISGHRSVSWYQQTPGQGLQFLFEYFSETQRNKGNFPGRFSGRQFSNSRSEMNVSTLELGDSALYLCASSPTVSGFYNEQFFGPGTRLTVL.

The chain is built from TRBV9 and TRBJ2-1; 7 nucleotides align to TRBD2. Germline values: CDR1 SGDLS, CDR2 YYNGEE. With 2 bases clipped from V and 5 bases from J, the junction kept 4 bases outside the gene matches. This CDR3 comprises 14 residues. CDR3 sequence: CASSVTSANNEQFF. CDR3 sequence (DNA): TGTGCCAGCAGCGTTACTAGCGCAAACAATGAGCAGTTCTTC.

The chain combines TRBV19 with TRBJ1-2; tentatively, D is TRBD1 (5 bases). V lost 5 bases and J lost 4, with 11 bases in between. Germline CDR1 is LNHDA and CDR2 is SQIVND (reference sequence). The CDR3 is made up of 13 amino acids. The DNA of the CDR3 is TGTGCCAGTAGTCAGGGCTTTGGCTATGGCTACACCTTC. Protein product: CASSQGFGYGYTF.

The chain employs TRBV5-1 and TRBJ1-5, with 7 positions matching TRBD1. V shed 0 bases, J shed 5 bases, and the junction held 5 bases outside the gene matches. The CDR3 is 15 residues long. Germline V CDR1 and CDR2: SGHRS, YFSETQ. This CDR3 reads CASSLGGGGDQPQHF. CDR3 DNA: TGCGCCAGCAGCTTGGGAGGAGGGGGCGATCAGCCCCAGCATTTT. Variable domain in full (rest from reference TRBV5-1 and TRBJ1-5): KAGVTQTPRYLIKTRGQQVTLSCSPISGHRSVSWYQQTPGQGLQFLFEYFSETQRNKGNFPGRFSGRQFSNSRSEMNVSTLELGDSALYLCASSLGGGGDQPQHFGDGTRLSIL.

The V gene is TRBV4-2, the J gene TRBJ2-2, with D possibly TRBD1 on 5 matching bases. From germline, CDR1 is LGHNA and CDR2 YNFKEQ. The CDR3 has 16 amino acids. Trimming shortened V by 0 bases and J by 5 bases, and 13 bases separated the two germline ends. Here the CDR3 DNA reads TGTGCCAGCAGCCAAGAGGCAGGGCTGGGAACCGGGGAGCTGTTTTTT. Protein product: CASSQEAGLGTGELFF.

As DNA, the CDR3 is TGTGCCAGCAGCTTAGTTACAGGAAACTATGGCTACACCTTC. Amino acids: CASSLVTGNYGYTF. The rearrangement uses TRBV7-9 and TRBJ1-2; D might be TRBD1 (5 bases). The germline V gene encodes CDR1 SEHNR and CDR2 FQNEAQ (reference sequence). V lost 1 base and J lost 2, with 8 bases in between. The CDR3 sequence is 14 residues long.

The gene calls are TRBV7-9 and TRBJ2-3; possibly TRBD2 for D (5 bases). CDR1 and CDR2 (germline): SEHNR, FQNEAQ (reference sequence). The CDR3 consists of 15 residues. The germline V and J ends were trimmed by 2 bases and 2 bases, with 11 bases remaining between them. The CDR3 nucleotides read TGTGCCAGCAGCTTAACCCCGGGATACACAGATACGCAGTATTTT. It codes for CASSLTPGYTDTQYF.

This chain uses TRBV19 with TRBJ1-2; D is possibly TRBD1 (5 bases). From germline, CDR1 is LNHDA and CDR2 SQIVND (reference sequence). V lost 1 base and J lost 8, with 14 bases in between. The CDR3 runs 14 residues. The CDR3 DNA reads TGTGCCAGTAGTATAGGACTCGGGGGAGGCGGCTACACCTTC. Its protein product is CASSIGLGGGGYTF.

The V call is TRBV5-1, the J call TRBJ2-7; D is unresolved. The V gene's germline CDR1 is SGHRS and CDR2 YFSETQ. V shed 1 base and J shed 4 bases, with 6 bases lying between them. The CDR3 consists of 12 residues. The CDR3 sequence is CASSLPTYEQYF. The DNA of the CDR3 is TGCGCCAGCAGCTTGCCGACTTACGAGCAGTACTTC.

This chain joins TRBV7-9 and TRBJ2-1; D is unresolved. Germline V gives CDR1 SEHNR, CDR2 FQNEAQ (reference sequence). Deletions cut 5 bases from V and 6 bases from J, with 20 bases between. The CDR3 extends over 16 amino acids. The CDR3 spells CASSPGRSAPPNEQFF. CDR3 nucleotide sequence: TGTGCCAGCAGCCCCGGTAGATCCGCACCCCCCAATGAGCAGTTCTTC.

This sequence joins TRBV18 and TRBJ1-3, with 12 bases lining up with TRBD1. Germline CDR1 and CDR2: KGHSH and LQKENI. V shed 3 bases, J shed 0 bases, and the junction held 9 bases outside the gene matches. This CDR3 is 19 amino acids long. The CDR3 nucleotides read TGTGCCAGCTCACCTCCGGGACAGGGGGCTAGGAGCTCTGGAAACACCATATATTTT. It is translated as CASSPPGQGARSSGNTIYF.

The chain combines TRBV19 with TRBJ1-2; D possibly corresponds to TRBD1 (6 bases). The CDR3 sequence is 12 residues long. Trimming removed 6 bases at V and 7 bases at J, with 12 bases between. The germline gives CDR1 LNHDA, CDR2 SQIVND (reference sequence). CDR3 nucleotides: TGTGCCAGTAGCTTAGGGGGTCCTGGCTACACCTTC. This translates into CASSLGGPGYTF.

The J gene is TRBJ1-4, the V gene TRBV2; D might be TRBD1 (5 bases). V was trimmed by 6 bases and J by 14 bases, leaving 25 bases between them. This CDR3 contains 15 residues. In germline, CDR1 is SNHLY, CDR2 FYNNEI. CDR3 in DNA: TGTGCCAGCAGAGGTAGGCAGGTTAGGGGCCTACGCCTGTTTTTT. It specifies CASRGRQVRGLRLFF. The whole variable domain, remainder taken from reference TRBV2 and TRBJ1-4, is EPEVTQTPSHQVTQMGQEVILRCVPISNHLYFYWYRQILGQKVEFLVSFYNNEISEKSEIFDDQFSVERPDGSNFTLKIRSTKLEDSAMYFCASRGRQVRGLRLFFGSGTQLSVL.

This rearrangement joins TRBV5-1 to TRBJ2-4; maybe TRBD1 (5 bases). Between the trimmed V and J ends, which lost 2 bases and 5 bases, there was a span of 8 bases. The CDR3 covers 13 residues. Per the germline V gene, CDR1 is SGHRS and CDR2 is YFSETQ. For the CDR3, the DNA is TGCGCCAGCAGCTTTTGGGGCGAAAACATTCAGTACTTC. It encodes CASSFWGENIQYF.

V is TRBV7-9 and J is TRBJ1-2; 7 nucleotides match TRBD1. The ends lost 8 bases at V and 1 base at J; junction bases unmatched: 4. This CDR3 comprises 13 residues. CDR1 is SEHNR and CDR2 is FQNEAQ in the germline V gene (reference sequence). CDR3 in DNA: TGTGCCAGCGGGACAGACAGTAACTATGGCTACACCTTC. Translating gives CASGTDSNYGYTF.

This clone appeared once. V and J are TRBV18 and TRBJ2-7, with D maybe TRBD1 (5 bases). This CDR3 spans 13 amino acids. Per the germline V gene, CDR1 is KGHSH and CDR2 is LQKENI. The V and J ends lost 2 bases and 3 bases respectively, with 8 bases between them. CDR3 loop: CASSPKQVYEQYF. Written as DNA, the CDR3 is TGTGCCAGCTCACCAAAACAGGTCTACGAGCAGTACTTC.

This clone is a singleton in its sample. This chain uses TRBV29-1 with TRBJ2-3, with 7 bases lining up with TRBD2. J gave up 1 base and V 4 bases, and 5 bases lay outside the gene matches. Germline CDR1 and CDR2: SQVTM and ANQGSEA. The CDR3 is made up of 14 amino acids. The CDR3, as DNA: TGCAGCGTTGTAGCTAGCGGCCGCACAGATACGCAGTATTTT. Protein sequence: CSVVASGRTDTQYF.

This sequence joins TRBV28 and TRBJ1-4, with 7 positions matching TRBD1. Germline trimming cut 5 bases from V and 8 bases from J; bases unmatched to any gene: 11. The CDR3 runs to 15 residues. In germline, CDR1 is MDHEN, CDR2 SYDVKM. The CDR3 DNA follows: TGTGCCAGCAGTGCCGCCGACAGGGCTTGGGAAAAACTGTTTTTT. It translates to CASSAADRAWEKLFF.

The J gene is TRBJ2-5, the V gene TRBV5-5, with 13 bases fitting TRBD2. CDR1 is SGHKS, CDR2 YYEKEE, per germline (reference sequence). CDR3 length equals 17 residues. With V trimmed by 3 bases and J by 5 bases, 10 bases remained unmatched. CDR3 nucleotide sequence: TGTGCCAGCAGCTACCAAATACTAGCGGGAGGGCGGGAGACCCAGTACTTC. Its protein product is CASSYQILAGGRETQYF. Using reference TRBV5-5 and TRBJ2-5 for the parts outside the CDR3, the full variable domain is DAGVTQSPTHLIKTRGQQVTLRCSPISGHKSVSWYQQVLGQGPQFIFQYYEKEERGRGNFPDRFSARQFPNYSSELNVNALLLGDSALYLCASSYQILAGGRETQYFGPGTRLLVL.

The CDR3: CASSSGQENGYTF. The CDR3 nucleotides read TGTGCCAGCAGTTCAGGACAGGAAAATGGCTACACCTTC. The chain recombines TRBV28 with TRBJ1-2; 7 bases align to TRBD1. After removal of 4 bases from V and 6 bases from J, the junction contained 5 bases not matched to a gene. The CDR3 has 13 amino acids. The germline CDR1 and CDR2 sequences are MDHEN and SYDVKM.

The sample holds one count of this clone. The chain has TRBV7-2 and TRBJ1-5, with a weak D call TRBD1 (6 bases). Trimming removed 6 bases at V and 3 bases at J, with 9 bases between. The CDR3 extends over 13 amino acids. Germline CDR1 and CDR2: SGHTA and FQGNSA. The CDR3 region has the DNA TGTGCCAGCAGTGGACAGCCCAATCAGCCCCAGCATTTT. It encodes CASSGQPNQPQHF.

The V gene is TRBV11-2, the J gene TRBJ2-2; 10 bases are shared with TRBD1. The CDR3 has 16 amino acids. From germline, CDR1 is SGHAT and CDR2 FQNNGV. V dropped 3 bases and J dropped 4; count of bases not matched to a gene: 5. This chain's CDR3 is CASSFGTGVGTGELFF. CDR3 bases: TGTGCCAGCAGCTTTGGGACAGGGGTGGGCACCGGGGAGCTGTTTTTT.

The V gene is TRBV27, the J gene TRBJ1-2; D might be TRBD1 (6 bases). CDR1 MNHEY and CDR2 SMNVEV come from the germline V gene (reference sequence). The V gene lost 3 bases and the J gene lost 6 bases, with 11 bases spanning the gap. CDR3 size: 13 residues. The CDR3 spells CASSFVGANGYTF. CDR3 coding DNA: TGTGCCAGCAGTTTTGTGGGGGCGAATGGCTACACCTTC.

The chain couples TRBV28 to TRBJ1-2, with TRBD1 identical over 9 bases. The CDR3 runs to 13 residues. Trimming at V came to 6 bases and at J to 9 bases, leaving 8 bases not matched to a gene. In germline, CDR1 is MDHEN, CDR2 SYDVKM. The CDR3 loop is CASRGGTGLSYTF. CDR3 in DNA: TGTGCCAGCAGGGGGGGGACAGGGCTGAGCTACACCTTC.

The chain carries TRBV29-1 and TRBJ2-1; maybe TRBD2 (6 bases). The CDR3 totals 12 residues. Germline assignment: CDR1 SQVTM and CDR2 ANQGSEA. Trimming removed 6 bases at V and 7 bases at J, with 13 bases between. This chain's CDR3 is CSVEISGNEQFF. The CDR3 DNA sequence: TGCAGCGTAGAAATTAGCGGTAATGAGCAGTTCTTC.

The chain joins TRBV5-1 to TRBJ2-5; 11 nucleotides align to TRBD1. Germline V lookup: CDR1 SGHRS, CDR2 YFSETQ. The CDR3 length is 15 residues. The junction had 8 bases not matched to a gene; V was cut back by 5 bases and J by 5 bases. Here the CDR3 reads CASSRRTGGAETQYF. The CDR3 bases are TGCGCCAGCAGTCGCCGGACAGGGGGCGCGGAGACCCAGTACTTC.